This T cell receptor beta chain appears in the sequencing data of a study of OX40 agonist ivuxolimab in advanced cancers. Whole-study results and caveats: It was also the case that some nonresponders had low normalized T-cell clonal expansion.

Trimming pared 3 bases from V and 4 bases from J, leaving 9 bases between. Germline V lookup: CDR1 MDHEN, CDR2 SYDVKM. The CDR3 contains 13 residues. The data were produced by immunoSEQ multiplex PCR, yet TCRdb's version contains in-frame clones alone and is incomplete. This table has just under 85,000 clones, about 88% appearing once. Details on this clone: Its antigen is not identified.

This sequence was found in an adult with an advanced solid tumor such as melanoma, head and neck, liver or kidney cancer. The specimen comprised CD4+ or CD8+ T cells sorted from blood, sampled in a trial of the OX40 agonist ivuxolimab. The chain combines TRBV28 with TRBJ1-2, with D perhaps matching TRBD1 (6 bases). As DNA, the CDR3 is TGTGCCAGCAGTTTTCTCAGGGGCTATGGCTACACCTTC. It specifies CASSFLRGYGYTF.